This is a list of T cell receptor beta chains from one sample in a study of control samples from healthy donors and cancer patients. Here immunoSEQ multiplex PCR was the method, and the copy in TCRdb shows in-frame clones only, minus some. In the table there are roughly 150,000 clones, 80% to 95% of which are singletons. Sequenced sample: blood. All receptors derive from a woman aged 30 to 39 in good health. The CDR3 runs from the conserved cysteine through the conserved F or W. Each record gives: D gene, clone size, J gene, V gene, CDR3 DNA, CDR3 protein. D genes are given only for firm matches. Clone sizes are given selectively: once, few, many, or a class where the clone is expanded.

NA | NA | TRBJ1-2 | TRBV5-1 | TGCGCCAGCAGTTCTGACGGATCCCTCGGCTACACCTTC | CASSSDGSLGYTF
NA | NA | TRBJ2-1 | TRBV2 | TGTGCCAGCAGGGGAGTGTTTAATGAGCAGTTCTTC | CASRGVFNEQFF
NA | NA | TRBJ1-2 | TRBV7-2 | TGTGCCAGCAGCTTTTCGGGATCCGGCTATGGCTACACCTTC | CASSFSGSGYGYTF
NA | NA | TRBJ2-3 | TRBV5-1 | TGCGCCAGCAGCTTGGGCCTGAGAGGGACTAGCACAGATACGCAGTATTTT | CASSLGLRGTSTDTQYF
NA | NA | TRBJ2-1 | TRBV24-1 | TGTGCCACCAGTGGAACGCCGAGCTCCTACAATGAGCAGTTCTTC | CATSGTPSSYNEQFF
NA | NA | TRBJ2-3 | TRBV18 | TGTGCCAGCTCACCAGCTTTCGGGGATACGCAGTATTTT | CASSPAFGDTQYF
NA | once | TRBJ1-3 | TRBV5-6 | TGTGCCAGCAGCTTGAGGGTCGCAGGAAACACCATATATTTT | CASSLRVAGNTIYF
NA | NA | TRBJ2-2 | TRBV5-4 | TGTGCCAGCAGCCATAGACGGGAGCTGTTTTTT | CASSHRRELFF
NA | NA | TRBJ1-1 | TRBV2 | TGTGCCTTTTTAGGGGGCACTGAAGCTTTCTTT | CAFLGGTEAFF
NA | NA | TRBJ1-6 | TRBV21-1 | TGTGCCAGCAGCACCGGAGGACGGATTCTGTCACCCCTCCACTTT | CASSTGGRILSPLHF
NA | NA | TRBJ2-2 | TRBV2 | TGTGCCAGCAGTGAAAGGATCGGAGGGGAAGTTAACACCGGGGAGCTGTTTTTT | CASSERIGGEVNTGELFF
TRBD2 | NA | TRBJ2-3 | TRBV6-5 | TGTGCCAGCAGGAGCGGGAGGACCCCATATACGCAGTATTTT | CASRSGRTPYTQYF
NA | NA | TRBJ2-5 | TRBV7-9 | TGTGCCAGCAGCTTCGGACAAGTCCAAGAGACCCAGTACTTC | CASSFGQVQETQYF
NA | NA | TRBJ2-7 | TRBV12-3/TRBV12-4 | TGTGCCAGCAGTTTCAGGGTTTACGAGCAGTACTTC | CASSFRVYEQYF
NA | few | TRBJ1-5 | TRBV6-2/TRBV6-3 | TGTGCCAGCAGTTATTTGGGGGATCAGCCCCAGCATTTT | CASSYLGDQPQHF
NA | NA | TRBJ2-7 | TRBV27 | TGTGCCAGCAGCCCTACAGGGTTTCACGAGCAGTACTTC | CASSPTGFHEQYF
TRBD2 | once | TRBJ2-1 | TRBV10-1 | TGCGCTGAGCTGCGGGGGGCGAGAGGACCCTACAATGAGCAGTTCTTC | CAELRGARGPYNEQFF
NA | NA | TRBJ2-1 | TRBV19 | TGTGCCAGTACTACCATTGGGGGGAATGAGCAGTTCTTC | CASTTIGGNEQFF
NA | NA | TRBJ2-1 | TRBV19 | TGTGCCAGTAGTGAGGGGGGCTCCTACAATGAGCAGTTCTTC | CASSEGGSYNEQFF
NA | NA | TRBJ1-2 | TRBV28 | TGTGCCAGCAGTTTAGTCCAAACTAACTATGGCTACACCTTC | CASSLVQTNYGYTF
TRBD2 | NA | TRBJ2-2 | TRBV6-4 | TGTGCCAGCAGTGACTCGGCGGGAGGGCCGGCCGGGGAGCTGTTTTTT | CASSDSAGGPAGELFF
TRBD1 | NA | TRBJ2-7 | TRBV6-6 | TGTGCCAGCAGTGCCGGGGACAGGGAGTTTACCTACGAGCAGTACTTC | CASSAGDREFTYEQYF
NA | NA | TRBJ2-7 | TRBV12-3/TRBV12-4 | TGTGCCAGCAGTTCGGGTCGAACCTACGAGCAGTACTTC | CASSSGRTYEQYF
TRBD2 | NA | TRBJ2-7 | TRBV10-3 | TGTGCCATCGGAACTAGCGGGAGACCGACCTACGAGCAGTACTTC | CAIGTSGRPTYEQYF
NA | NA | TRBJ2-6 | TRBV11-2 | TGTGCCAGCAGCTTACAGACCTCTGGGGCCAACGTCCTGACTTTC | CASSLQTSGANVLTF
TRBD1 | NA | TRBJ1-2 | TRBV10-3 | TGTGCCATCAGGGACAGGGGGGAATATGGCTACACCTTC | CAIRDRGEYGYTF
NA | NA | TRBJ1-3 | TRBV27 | TGTGCCAGCAGAGAGGATGGCCTGGCGGGAAACACCATATATTTT | CASREDGLAGNTIYF
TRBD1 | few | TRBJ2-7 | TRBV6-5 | TGTGCCAGCAGCCCAGACAGGGGCGGAGAGCAGTACTTC | CASSPDRGGEQYF
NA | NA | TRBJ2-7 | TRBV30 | TGTGCCTTGACACCGGGACGGAAGGCCTACGAGCAGTACTTC | CALTPGRKAYEQYF
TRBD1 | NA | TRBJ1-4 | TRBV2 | TGTGCCAGCAGGGGGGTAGGGGGCCGATATGAAAAACTGTTTTTT | CASRGVGGRYEKLFF
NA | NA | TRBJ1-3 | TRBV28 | TGTGCCAGCACCCCTAGGGGGAGAGGAAACACCATATATTTT | CASTPRGRGNTIYF
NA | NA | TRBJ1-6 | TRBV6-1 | TGTGCCAGCAGTGACCGGGACCTACTTAATTCACCCCTCCACTTT | CASSDRDLLNSPLHF
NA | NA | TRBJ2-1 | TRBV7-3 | TGTGCCAGCAGTACGGGGGCTAGCGGAGGTGTCAATGAGCAGTTCTTC | CASSTGASGGVNEQFF
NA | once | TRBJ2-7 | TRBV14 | TGTGCCAGCAGCCTGGAGTTGCCCCCGTACGAGCAGTACTTC | CASSLELPPYEQYF
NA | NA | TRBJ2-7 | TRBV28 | TGTGCCAGCAGTTTCGGAGACCACTCCTACGAGCAGTACTTC | CASSFGDHSYEQYF
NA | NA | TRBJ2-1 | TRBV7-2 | TGTGCCAGCAGCTTATTTCGGAGTAATGAGCAGTTCTTC | CASSLFRSNEQFF
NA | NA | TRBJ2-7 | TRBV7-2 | TGTGCCAGCAGCAACGCCTACGAGCAGTACTTC | CASSNAYEQYF
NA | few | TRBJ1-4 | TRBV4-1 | TGCGCCAGCAGCCAAGGTCAGGGAATCGAAAAACTGTTTTTT | CASSQGQGIEKLFF
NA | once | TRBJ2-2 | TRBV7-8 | TGTGCCAGCAGCCTAGACGGGACGGGCGGGGAGCTGTTTTTT | CASSLDGTGGELFF
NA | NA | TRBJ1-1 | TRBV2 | TGTGCCAGCAGTTATACAGACGCTGAAGCTTTCTTT | CASSYTDAEAFF
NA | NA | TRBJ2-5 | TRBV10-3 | TGTGCCATCAGGGAGGGGGACGGCGAAGAGACCCAGTACTTC | CAIREGDGEETQYF